The 18 T cell receptor beta chains below come from one sample, sequenced in a study of OX40 agonist ivuxolimab in advanced cancers. Sequenced by immunoSEQ multiplex PCR; TCRdb stores in-frame clones only, minus some. The profile shows fewer than 15,000 clones, over 70% of them singletons. The starting material was CD4+ or CD8+ T cells sorted from blood, obtained in a trial of the OX40 agonist ivuxolimab. These receptors came from an adult with an advanced solid tumor such as melanoma, head and neck, liver or kidney cancer.

The CDR3 DNA is TGTGCCAGTACCCCCTTCGCAGGGGAGCATCAGCCCCAGCATTTT. Translating gives CASTPFAGEHQPQHF. This chain connects TRBV19 to TRBJ1-5, with D possibly matching TRBD1 (6 bases). The V end lost 7 bases, the J end lost 5 bases, and 18 bases lay between the germline ends. The germline gives CDR1 LNHDA, CDR2 SQIVND (reference sequence). The CDR3 is 15 residues long.

The chain combines TRBV9 with TRBJ1-5; possibly TRBD1 for D (5 bases). V gave up 0 bases and J gave up 0 bases, with 7 bases separating them. CDR3 length: 15 residues. In germline, CDR1 is SGDLS, CDR2 YYNGEE. The CDR3: CASSVGGSSNQPQHF. The CDR3, as DNA: TGTGCCAGCAGCGTAGGGGGGTCTAGCAATCAGCCCCAGCATTTT.

This sequence joins TRBV11-2 and TRBJ1-2, with D perhaps matching TRBD1 (5 bases). The germline V and J ends were trimmed by 6 bases and 6 bases, with 14 bases remaining between them. The germline gives CDR1 SGHAT, CDR2 FQNNGV. The CDR3 length is 13 residues. The DNA for the CDR3 is TGTGCCAGCAGTCTCGACAGTTCCAATGGCTACACCTTC. This codes for CASSLDSSNGYTF. Looking up the rest from reference TRBV11-2 and TRBJ1-2 gives the full variable domain: EAGVAQSPRYKIIEKRQSVAFWCNPISGHATLYWYQQILGQGPKLLIQFQNNGVVDDSQLPKDRFSAERLKGVDSTLKIQPAKLEDSAVYLCASSLDSSNGYTFGSGTRLTVV.

CDR3 protein: CASSLGAGSTDTQYF. In DNA form, the CDR3 reads TGTGCCAGCAGTCTTGGGGCAGGGAGCACAGATACGCAGTATTTT. The V gene is TRBV9, the J gene TRBJ2-3, with D perhaps TRBD1 (5 bases). The CDR3 is 15 residues long. Trimming pared 5 bases from V and 0 bases from J, leaving 13 bases between. Germline CDR1 SGDLS, CDR2 YYNGEE.

V usage is TRBV4-3 and J usage is TRBJ1-2, with 9 bases identical to TRBD1. Germline CDR1 LGHNA, CDR2 YSLEER. Germline trimming cut 5 bases from V and 2 bases from J; bases unmatched to any gene: 12. This CDR3 is 17 amino acids long. CDR3 in amino acids: CASSSRQGEGGNYGYTF. The DNA of the CDR3 is TGCGCCAGCAGCAGCCGACAGGGGGAAGGAGGCAACTATGGCTACACCTTC.

This chain connects TRBV6-6 to TRBJ1-2, with D uncertain. CDR3 length: 10 amino acids. Germline values: CDR1 MNHNY, CDR2 SVGAGI (reference sequence). Trimming pared 4 bases from V and 8 bases from J, leaving 5 bases between. The CDR3 reads CASSSMGYTF. In DNA form, the CDR3 reads TGTGCCAGCAGTTCGATGGGCTACACCTTC.

The rearrangement joins TRBV19 to TRBJ2-1; D ambiguous. V gave up 7 bases and J gave up 1 base, with 11 bases separating them. Germline CDR1 LNHDA, CDR2 SQIVND (reference sequence). The CDR3 length is 14 residues. The CDR3 coding sequence is TGTGCCAGTACCCCCGCCGGGTCCTACAATGAGCAGTTCTTC. Its translation is CASTPAGSYNEQFF.

This chain uses TRBV4-1 with TRBJ2-1, with D possibly TRBD1 on 6 matching bases. CDR3 length: 13 residues. Germline CDR1 and CDR2: MGHRA and YSYEKL. Trimming pared 5 bases from V and 2 bases from J, leaving 7 bases between. CDR3 nucleotides: TGCGCCAGCAGCTCAGGGGCCTACAATGAGCAGTTCTTC. The encoded protein is CASSSGAYNEQFF.

This chain links TRBV7-9 with TRBJ1-2; D is undetermined. There are 13 residues in the CDR3. V was shortened by 1 base and J by 3 bases, with 6 bases between the two germline ends. In germline, CDR1 is SEHNR, CDR2 FQNEAQ (reference sequence). This CDR3 reads CASSLVEHYGYTF. Here the CDR3 DNA reads TGTGCCAGCAGCTTAGTGGAGCACTATGGCTACACCTTC.

This rearrangement joins TRBV7-2 to TRBJ1-1; the D is unclear. V was pared by 6 bases and J by 7 bases, with 15 bases between. The CDR3 runs to 13 residues. CDR1 and CDR2 (germline): SGHTA, FQGNSA. The CDR3 here is CASRPSELLEAFF. DNA for the CDR3: TGTGCCAGCAGACCCTCGGAGCTTCTTGAAGCTTTCTTT.

This clone was seen a few times. J is TRBJ1-5 and V is TRBV7-9; D is perhaps TRBD1 (6 bases). The V end was cut by 2 bases, the J end by 1 base, with 6 bases between. Per germline, CDR1 SEHNR and CDR2 FQNEAQ (reference sequence). This CDR3 has 14 amino acids. CDR3 region: CASSLTGSNQPQHF. DNA of the CDR3: TGTGCCAGCAGCTTAACAGGGAGCAATCAGCCCCAGCATTTT. Filled out from reference TRBV7-9 and TRBJ1-5, the complete variable domain reads DTGVSQNPRHKITKRGQNVTFRCDPISEHNRLYWYRQTLGQGPEFLTYFQNEAQLEKSRLLSDRFSAERPKGSFSTLEIQRTEQGDSAMYLCASSLTGSNQPQHFGDGTRLSIL.

The count of this clone is one. The rearrangement uses TRBV15 and TRBJ2-7; TRBD1 matches 7 bases. The CDR3 runs 13 residues. J was trimmed by 3 bases and V by 7 bases; bases with no gene match: 6. The germline V gene encodes CDR1 LNHNV and CDR2 YYDKDF (reference sequence). The CDR3: CATKETGDYEQYF. The CDR3 DNA reads as TGTGCCACCAAGGAAACAGGGGACTACGAGCAGTACTTC. Variable domain in full (rest from reference TRBV15 and TRBJ2-7): DAMVIQNPRYQVTQFGKPVTLSCSQTLNHNVMYWYQQKSSQAPKLLFHYYDKDFNNEADTPDNFQSRRPNTSFCFLDIRSPGLGDTAMYLCATKETGDYEQYFGPGTRLTVT.

This clone is large. This chain uses TRBV15 with TRBJ1-4, with TRBD1 identical over 8 bases. Losses at the gene ends were 3 bases for V and 1 base for J; bases not matched to a gene: 7. The germline V gene has CDR1 LNHNV and CDR2 YYDKDF (reference sequence). This CDR3 has 17 amino acids. The CDR3 loop is CATSSFGQGITNEKLFF. Written as DNA, the CDR3 is TGTGCCACCAGCAGTTTCGGACAGGGAATAACTAATGAAAAACTGTTTTTT.

DNA for the CDR3: TGTGCCAGCAGTTACGGGGGTAGTGAAAAACTGTTTTTT. It translates to CASSYGGSEKLFF. This chain uses TRBV6-5 with TRBJ1-4, with a weak D call TRBD1 (5 bases). V lost 2 bases and J 7 bases, leaving 8 bases between the germline ends. Germline V gives CDR1 MNHEY, CDR2 SVGAGI. The CDR3 consists of 13 residues.

A few counts support this clone. This chain joins TRBV11-2 and TRBJ2-2, with D hard to call. V was shortened by 3 bases and J by 7 bases, with 6 bases between the two germline ends. This CDR3 is 12 amino acids long. Germline V gives CDR1 SGHAT, CDR2 FQNNGV. This CDR3 is CASSLSGGELFF. In DNA, the CDR3 is TGTGCCAGCAGCTTGTCAGGCGGGGAGCTGTTTTTT.

V and J are TRBV7-9 and TRBJ1-1; 8 bases agree with TRBD1. This CDR3 spans 14 amino acids. The germline gives CDR1 SEHNR, CDR2 FQNEAQ (reference sequence). J gave up 11 bases and V 3 bases, and 11 bases lay outside the gene matches. In DNA, the CDR3 is TGTGCCAGCAGCTTCTTTGACAGGGGATCGGGTGCTTTCTTT. Encoded protein: CASSFFDRGSGAFF.

This sequence joins TRBV5-1 and TRBJ1-1, with a weak D call TRBD1 (6 bases). The V end was cut by 0 bases, the J end by 4 bases, with 13 bases between. The CDR3 is 15 amino acids. Germline V gene sequence: CDR1 SGHRS, CDR2 YFSETQ. The DNA of the CDR3 is TGCGCCAGCAGCTTGGAGGGGGGGCGAGGCACTGAAGCTTTCTTT. This sequence encodes CASSLEGGRGTEAFF.

Only one count was recorded for this clone. The rearrangement links TRBV7-2 to TRBJ1-3; D is possibly TRBD1 (6 bases). Deletions cut 4 bases from V and 2 bases from J, with 12 bases between. CDR3 length equals 15 residues. Looked up from germline, CDR1 is SGHTA and CDR2 is FQGNSA. As DNA, the CDR3 is TGTGCCAGCAGCTCAAGACAGGTCGCTGGAAACACCATATATTTT. It yields the protein CASSSRQVAGNTIYF.